This T cell receptor beta chain was obtained from a study of blood T cell repertoires in COVID-19. As originally analysed: From reference gene primer amplification, estimates of nucleated cell counts were derived. Sequencing used immunoSEQ multiplex PCR; TCRdb keeps in-frame clones, though not all of them. That table is the source of V, J and clone size, and D and trimming were worked out from the DNA. The sample consists of 140,000 or so clones, approximately 85% of them appearing once. This sequence originates from a woman between 50 and 59 years old with acute COVID-19. Input material: PBMCs or T cells enriched from blood (not recorded which).

CDR3 DNA: TGCGCCAGCAGCTTGGAAGCGGGGGAAATTTACGAGCAGTACTTC. Translating it yields CASSLEAGEIYEQYF. The chain is built from TRBV5-1 and TRBJ2-7; 8 bases are a match to TRBD2. The CDR3 has 15 residues. Trimming cost V 0 bases and J 4 bases; bases outside gene matches: 6. Germline-derived CDR1 and CDR2 are SGHRS and YFSETQ.